Following are 25 T cell receptor beta chains from one sample sequenced in a study of CD8 T cells in ankylosing spondylitis. TCRdb re-analysed the 5' RACE reads in MiXCR, keeping a single row per CDR3 protein. The sample consists of under 400,000 distinct CDR3 sequences, 11% of them appearing once. Sequencing used blood, either unsorted or a sorted T cell fraction (not recorded which). The receptors come from a female donor with ankylosing spondylitis or in good health (not recorded which).

The CDR3 loop reads CASRSGTSGRSTDTQYF. The CDR3 bases are TGTGCCAGCAGAAGTGGGACTAGCGGTAGAAGCACAGATACGCAGTATTTT. The chain is built from TRBV2 and TRBJ2-3; the match to TRBD2 covers 11 bases. From germline, CDR1 is SNHLY and CDR2 FYNNEI. V lost 6 bases and J lost 0; bases outside the gene matches: 8. This CDR3 comprises 17 residues. Supplemented by reference TRBV2 and TRBJ2-3, the full variable domain reads EPEVTQTPSHQVTQMGQEVILRCVPISNHLYFYWYRQILGQKVEFLVSFYNNEISEKSEIFDDQFSVERPDGSNFTLKIRSTKLEDSAMYFCASRSGTSGRSTDTQYFGPGTRLTVL.

This clonotype was picked up many times. The V gene is TRBV4-2, the J gene TRBJ2-2, with D possibly TRBD1 on 5 matching bases. Germline assignment: CDR1 LGHNA and CDR2 YNFKEQ. The CDR3 loop spans 14 amino acids. Trimming stripped 1 base from V and 6 bases from J, with 9 bases between. DNA of the CDR3: TGTGCCAGCAGCCAAGGGGGCGGACCCGGGGAGCTGTTTTTT. Translated: CASSQGGGPGELFF.

This clonotype has more than one count but fewer than ten. The rearrangement joins TRBV5-1 to TRBJ2-1, with 9 bases lining up with TRBD2. Germline V gene data show CDR1 as SGHRS and CDR2 as YFSETQ. The CDR3 sequence is 14 residues long. The J segment lost 4 bases and the V segment lost 5 bases, leaving 4 bases of the junction unmatched. CDR3: CASRVAGVYNEQFF. The CDR3 coding sequence is TGCGCCAGCAGGGTAGCGGGAGTTTACAATGAGCAGTTCTTC.

This clonotype was observed many times. V and J are TRBV20-1 and TRBJ2-7; the match to TRBD2 covers 8 bases. The junction had 3 bases not matched to a gene; V was cut back by 6 bases and J by 2 bases. The CDR3 has 12 amino acids. Germline V gives CDR1 DFQATT, CDR2 SNEGSKA (reference sequence). CDR3 residues: CSALAGTYEQYF. The CDR3 coding sequence is TGCAGTGCCCTAGCGGGCACCTACGAGCAGTACTTC.

The chain recombines TRBV6-5 with TRBJ1-4; D ambiguous. The CDR3 contains 14 residues. The germline V and J ends were trimmed by 2 bases and 2 bases, with 6 bases remaining between them. Germline CDR1 reads MNHEY; CDR2 reads SVGAGI. The CDR3: CASSYSQTNEKLFF. CDR3 coding DNA: TGTGCCAGCAGTTACAGCCAGACTAATGAAAAACTGTTTTTT.

This clonotype occurred a few times. The V gene is TRBV5-1, the J gene TRBJ1-1; D gene unclear. Trimming removed 4 bases from V and 0 bases from J, with 10 bases in between. The CDR3 sequence is 14 residues long. The germline V gene has CDR1 SGHRS and CDR2 YFSETQ. Here the CDR3 DNA reads TGCGCCAGCAGCATGGCAGGAATGAACACTGAAGCTTTCTTT. Amino acids: CASSMAGMNTEAFF. Full variable domain (remainder filled in from reference TRBV5-1 and TRBJ1-1): KAGVTQTPRYLIKTRGQQVTLSCSPISGHRSVSWYQQTPGQGLQFLFEYFSETQRNKGNFPGRFSGRQFSNSRSEMNVSTLELGDSALYLCASSMAGMNTEAFFGQGTRLTVV.

This clonotype was seen more than once but under ten times. The chain carries TRBV18 and TRBJ2-3, with 7 positions matching TRBD1. Per germline, CDR1 KGHSH and CDR2 LQKENI. The CDR3 length is 17 residues. The V gene end was trimmed by 2 bases and the J gene end by 1 base; junction bases not matched to a gene: 9. The CDR3 region is CASSPIPRQGGTDTQYF. CDR3 DNA sequence: TGTGCCAGCTCACCAATCCCTCGACAGGGAGGCACAGATACGCAGTATTTT.

About this clonotype itself: The conserved phenylalanine or tryptophan is not found at the CDR3 terminus, so this likely reflects a read error. The V gene is TRBV5-1, the J gene TRBJ2-2; unclear D gene. Germline V gene lookup returns CDR1 SGHRS and CDR2 YFSETQ. Trimming removed 4 bases from V and 5 bases from J, with 9 bases in between. The CDR3 spans 13 residues. The CDR3 DNA follows: TGCGCCAGCAGCATGACGGAAACCGGGGAGCTGTTTCTT. Translation gives CASSMTETGELFL.

This clonotype came up many times. V and J are TRBV29-1 and TRBJ2-2; the D gene is possibly TRBD1 (6 bases). The CDR3 runs to 13 residues. Trimming shortened V by 4 bases and J by 4 bases, and 10 bases separated the two germline ends. Looked up from germline, CDR1 is SQVTM and CDR2 is ANQGSEA. Here the CDR3 reads CSVGQVGTGELFF. CDR3 coding DNA: TGCAGCGTTGGACAGGTTGGCACCGGGGAGCTGTTTTTT.

The sample holds many counts of this clonotype. J is TRBJ2-6 and V is TRBV7-2; D unresolved. The ends were cut back, 1 base at V and 4 bases at J, with 11 bases in the middle. This CDR3 is 16 amino acids long. Germline loops: CDR1 SGHTA, CDR2 FQGNSA. CDR3 sequence: CASSLVGIRGANVLTF. The CDR3 DNA is TGTGCCAGCAGCTTAGTGGGGATTAGGGGGGCCAACGTCCTGACTTTC.

The V call is TRBV5-1, the J call TRBJ1-1; D uncertain. V was trimmed by 3 bases and J by 2 bases, leaving 8 bases between them. Germline V gives CDR1 SGHRS, CDR2 YFSETQ. The CDR3 contains 13 residues. The chain's CDR3 is CASSSQPNTEAFF. CDR3 nucleotides: TGCGCCAGCAGCTCGCAACCCAACACTGAAGCTTTCTTT. The full variable domain, its missing parts supplied by reference TRBV5-1 and TRBJ1-1, is KAGVTQTPRYLIKTRGQQVTLSCSPISGHRSVSWYQQTPGQGLQFLFEYFSETQRNKGNFPGRFSGRQFSNSRSEMNVSTLELGDSALYLCASSSQPNTEAFFGQGTRLTVV.

The chain combines TRBV20-1 with TRBJ2-1; TRBD2 matches at 7 bases. CDR3 length: 15 residues. The J segment lost 3 bases and the V segment lost 3 bases, leaving 8 bases of the junction unmatched. Germline V lookup: CDR1 DFQATT, CDR2 SNEGSKA (reference sequence). The CDR3 nucleotides read TGCAGTGCTAGCCCCGGGCTAGCGGTCTACAATGAGCAGTTCTTC. This translates into CSASPGLAVYNEQFF.

This rearrangement joins TRBV20-1 to TRBJ2-4, with 7 bases fitting TRBD1. V was clipped by 3 bases and J by 3 bases; unmatched bases: 11. Germline V lookup: CDR1 DFQATT, CDR2 SNEGSKA (reference sequence). The CDR3 runs to 16 residues. CDR3 in amino acids: CSARSRDSRVKNIQYF. The CDR3 DNA sequence: TGCAGTGCTAGGTCACGGGACAGCCGAGTCAAAAACATTCAGTACTTC.

This clonotype was counted many times. The J gene is TRBJ2-1, the V gene TRBV5-1; no definite D call. The CDR3 sequence is 15 residues long. V lost 0 bases and J lost 5, with 12 bases in between. Per germline, CDR1 SGHRS and CDR2 YFSETQ. The CDR3, as DNA: TGCGCCAGCAGCTTGGCCGGTAAGATGAACAATGAGCAGTTCTTC. Its translation is CASSLAGKMNNEQFF.

This clonotype was counted many times. This chain uses TRBV20-1 with TRBJ1-1; D remains ambiguous. In germline, CDR1 is DFQATT, CDR2 SNEGSKA (reference sequence). The CDR3 is 14 residues long. Trimming removed 0 bases at V and 2 bases at J, with 10 bases between. The CDR3 spells CSARDYSGNTEAFF. The CDR3 bases are TGCAGTGCTAGAGATTACAGTGGAAACACTGAAGCTTTCTTT.

This clonotype has ten or more counts. The chain carries TRBV20-1 and TRBJ2-3, with D perhaps matching TRBD1 (5 bases). Per the germline V gene, CDR1 is DFQATT and CDR2 is SNEGSKA (reference sequence). The CDR3 has 15 amino acids. V gave up 1 base and J gave up 3 bases, with 14 bases separating them. CDR3 residues: CSARVGRVQTDTQYF. In nucleotides, the CDR3 is TGCAGTGCTAGAGTAGGCAGGGTGCAAACAGATACGCAGTATTTT.

The chain recombines TRBV28 with TRBJ2-1, with 8 bases fitting TRBD2. J lost 2 bases, V lost 5 bases, and 8 bases had no gene match. Germline V gene data show CDR1 as MDHEN and CDR2 as SYDVKM. CDR3 length: 16 amino acids. CDR3: CASSGSLAETYNEQFF. The CDR3 nucleotides read TGTGCCAGCAGTGGGTCACTAGCGGAGACCTACAATGAGCAGTTCTTC.

The sample holds many counts of this clonotype. The V and J genes are TRBV21-1 and TRBJ2-1. TRBV21-1 is designated a pseudogene. This CDR3 region has 15 residues. The CDR3 is CASSKAWLPYNEQFF. CDR3 bases: TGTGCCAGCAGCAAAGCCTGGCTGCCCTACAATGAGCAGTTCTTC.

This clonotype was counted at least ten times. The rearrangement links TRBV5-1 to TRBJ2-1, with D uncertain. V lost 4 bases to trimming and J lost 9 bases, with 11 bases between them. This CDR3 spans 12 amino acids. Germline lookup yields CDR1 SGHRS and CDR2 YFSETQ. The CDR3 sequence is CASSLQQIEQFF. CDR3 coding DNA: TGCGCCAGCAGCCTACAGCAAATTGAGCAGTTCTTC.

V and J are TRBV28 and TRBJ2-3; TRBD1 is a possible D gene (6 bases). The germline V gene has CDR1 MDHEN and CDR2 SYDVKM. Trimming shortened V by 5 bases and J by 4 bases, and 13 bases separated the two germline ends. The CDR3 is made up of 14 amino acids. The CDR3 DNA reads TGTGCCAGCAGTCTACAGGGCGACGCAGATACGCAGTATTTT. Protein sequence: CASSLQGDADTQYF.

The chain joins TRBV7-9 to TRBJ1-1, with D perhaps matching TRBD1 (5 bases). CDR3 size: 15 residues. Trimming removed 1 base at V and 3 bases at J, with 12 bases between. In germline, CDR1 is SEHNR, CDR2 FQNEAQ (reference sequence). The CDR3 here is CASSLDLGEYTEAFF. For the CDR3, the DNA is TGTGCCAGCAGCTTAGATCTGGGGGAATACACTGAAGCTTTCTTT.

In its sample, this clonotype was seen a few times. The chain joins TRBV3-1 to TRBJ2-2; a possible D gene is TRBD1 (5 bases). There are 16 residues in the CDR3. V lost 3 bases and J lost 5, with 16 bases in between. Germline V CDR1 and CDR2: LGHDT, YNNKEL (reference sequence). The CDR3 is CASSHPRADGTGELFF. The CDR3 nucleotides read TGTGCCAGCAGCCACCCCAGGGCCGACGGGACCGGGGAGCTGTTTTTT. The full variable domain, with the rest looked up from reference TRBV3-1 and TRBJ2-2, is DTAVSQTPKYLVTQMGNDKSIKCEQNLGHDTMYWYKQDSKKFLKIMFSYNNKELIINETVPNRFSPKSPDKAHLNLHINSLELGDSAVYFCASSHPRADGTGELFFGEGSRLTVL.

This clonotype showed up many times. The V gene is TRBV20-1, the J gene TRBJ2-1; unclear D gene. The CDR3 contains 12 residues. Trimming removed 3 bases at V and 5 bases at J, with 8 bases between. The germline V gene encodes CDR1 DFQATT and CDR2 SNEGSKA (reference sequence). The CDR3 DNA reads as TGCAGTGCTAGGAGCTTCAACAATGAGCAGTTCTTC. This gives the protein CSARSFNNEQFF.

V and J are TRBV12-3 or TRBV12-4 and TRBJ2-6; D may be TRBD1 (5 bases). The CDR3 spans 15 residues. V was pared by 5 bases and J by 7 bases, with 15 bases between. DNA for the CDR3: TGTGCCAGCAGTCCCCGTGGGGCTAACGCCAACGTCCTGACTTTC. This encodes CASSPRGANANVLTF.

This clonotype was picked up many times. The CDR3, as DNA: TGTGCCAGCAGTCCCTGGGACAGGGTGAACACTGAAGCTTTCTTT. As protein: CASSPWDRVNTEAFF. The chain combines TRBV27 with TRBJ1-1, with 9 bases fitting TRBD1. Germline lookup yields CDR1 MNHEY and CDR2 SMNVEV (reference sequence). The length of the CDR3 is 15 residues. The trim removed 5 bases at V and 0 bases at J, leaving 4 bases unmatched.